This record covers a single TCR beta chain. Its target is unknown. The data derive from a study of CXCR3-negative and CXCR3-positive naive CD8 T cells. Findings of the study overall: With surface CD5 comparable between naive subsets, TCR strength was estimated using properties derived from the TRB CDR3. Researchers report that CXCR3-positive naive cells carry more hydrophobic TRB CDR3s than CXCR3-negative naive cells. Freshly isolated PBMCs were used in most assays, given partial CXCR3 loss after freezing.

With UMI labels, 5' RACE was used to prepare the TRB cDNA libraries. TCRdb re-called the 5' RACE reads and gives one entry per CDR3 protein, without DNA. The sample data list about 89,000 distinct CDR3 sequences. The CDR3 covers 13 residues. Germline values: CDR1 MNHEY, CDR2 SVGAGI. The sequencing input was naive CXCR3+ CD8+ T cells from blood. Documented subset: CD45RO-CCR7+CD27+CD95- naive CD8+ T cells expressing CXCR3 (TNR3+). The sequence was obtained from a human donor in good health. Some clones in this sample may be carry-over from other donors' samples. V is TRBV6-5 and J is TRBJ2-1; the D call of TRBD1 rests on TCRdb alone, since no DNA is present to check it. CDR3 amino acids: CASSPGTGNEQFF.